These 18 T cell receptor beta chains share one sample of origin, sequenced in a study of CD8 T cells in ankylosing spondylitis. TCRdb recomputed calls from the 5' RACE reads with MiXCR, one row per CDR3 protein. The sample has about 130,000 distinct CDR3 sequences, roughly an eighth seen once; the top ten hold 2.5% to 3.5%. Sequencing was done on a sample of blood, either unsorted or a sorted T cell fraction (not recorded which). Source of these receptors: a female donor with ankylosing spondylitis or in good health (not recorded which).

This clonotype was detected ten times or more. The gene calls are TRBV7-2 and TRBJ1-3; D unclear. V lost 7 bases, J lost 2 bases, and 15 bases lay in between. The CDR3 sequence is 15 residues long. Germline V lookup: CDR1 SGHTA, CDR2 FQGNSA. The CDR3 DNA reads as TGTGCCAGCACCTGGGAGGCTTCAACTGGAAACACCATATATTTT. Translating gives CASTWEASTGNTIYF.

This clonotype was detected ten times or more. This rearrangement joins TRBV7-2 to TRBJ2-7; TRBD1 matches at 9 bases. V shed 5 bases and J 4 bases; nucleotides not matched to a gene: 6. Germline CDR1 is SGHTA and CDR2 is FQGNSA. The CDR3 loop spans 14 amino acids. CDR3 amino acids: CASSSDRGFYEQYF. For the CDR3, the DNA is TGTGCCAGCAGCAGCGACAGGGGGTTTTACGAGCAGTACTTC.

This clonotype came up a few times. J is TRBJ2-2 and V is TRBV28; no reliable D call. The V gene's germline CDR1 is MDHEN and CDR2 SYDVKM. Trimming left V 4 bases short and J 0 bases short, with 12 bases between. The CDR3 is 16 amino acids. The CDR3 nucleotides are TGTGCCAGCAGTTCTCCACACATTCCGAACACCGGGGAGCTGTTTTTT. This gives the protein CASSSPHIPNTGELFF.

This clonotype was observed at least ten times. The CDR3 DNA is TGTGCCAGCAGTGTCGGTTATCAGCCCCAGCATTTT. Protein: CASSVGYQPQHF. The chain is built from TRBV25-1 and TRBJ1-5; D gene uncertain. The CDR3 consists of 12 residues. The V gene lost 4 bases and the J gene lost 5 bases, with 6 bases spanning the gap. Germline CDR1 MGHDK, CDR2 SYGVNS.

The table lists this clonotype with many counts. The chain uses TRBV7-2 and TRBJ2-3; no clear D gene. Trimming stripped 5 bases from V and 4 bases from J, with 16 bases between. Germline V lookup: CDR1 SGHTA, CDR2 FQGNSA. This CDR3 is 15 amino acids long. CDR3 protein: CASSTDQQFSDTQYF. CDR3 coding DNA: TGTGCCAGCAGCACGGACCAGCAGTTCTCAGATACGCAGTATTTT.

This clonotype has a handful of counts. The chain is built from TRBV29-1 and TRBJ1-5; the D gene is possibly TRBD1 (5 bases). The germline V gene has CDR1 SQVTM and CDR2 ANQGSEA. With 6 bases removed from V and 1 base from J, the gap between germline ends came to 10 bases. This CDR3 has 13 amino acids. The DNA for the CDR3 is TGCAGCGTAGAACAGGAGAGCAATCAGCCCCAGCATTTT. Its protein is CSVEQESNQPQHF.

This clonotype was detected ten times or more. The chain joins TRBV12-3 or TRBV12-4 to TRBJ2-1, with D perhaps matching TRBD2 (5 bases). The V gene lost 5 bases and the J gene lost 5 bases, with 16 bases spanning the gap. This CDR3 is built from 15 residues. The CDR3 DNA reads TGTGCCAGCAGTACCCCTTTCGGAGGTCACAATGAGCAGTTCTTC. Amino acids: CASSTPFGGHNEQFF.

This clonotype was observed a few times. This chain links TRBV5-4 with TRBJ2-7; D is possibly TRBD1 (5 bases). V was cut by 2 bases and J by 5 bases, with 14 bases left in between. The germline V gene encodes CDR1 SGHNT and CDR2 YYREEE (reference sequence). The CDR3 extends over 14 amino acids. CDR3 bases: TGTGCCAGCAGCTTCACCAGGGAAAGCCACGAGCAGTACTTC. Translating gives CASSFTRESHEQYF.

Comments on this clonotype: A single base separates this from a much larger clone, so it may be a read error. The CDR3 is CSAIRLAGGEQYF. CDR3 sequence (DNA): TGCAGCGCTATACGACTAGCGGGAGGCGAGCAGTACTTC. The J gene is TRBJ2-7, the V gene TRBV29-1, with 13 bases lining up with TRBD2. CDR1 SQVTM and CDR2 ANQGSEA come from the germline V gene. The CDR3 runs 13 residues. The V segment lost 7 bases and the J segment 6 bases; nucleotides outside the gene matches: 6.

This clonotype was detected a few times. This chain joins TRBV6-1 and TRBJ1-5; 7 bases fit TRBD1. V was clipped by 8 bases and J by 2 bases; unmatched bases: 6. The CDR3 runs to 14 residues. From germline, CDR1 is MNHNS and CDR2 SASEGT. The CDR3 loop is CASGTGTGNQPQHF. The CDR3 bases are TGTGCCAGCGGGACCGGGACAGGCAATCAGCCCCAGCATTTT.

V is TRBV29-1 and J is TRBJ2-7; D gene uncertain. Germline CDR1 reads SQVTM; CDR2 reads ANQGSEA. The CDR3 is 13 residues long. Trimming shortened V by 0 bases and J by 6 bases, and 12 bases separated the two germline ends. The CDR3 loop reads CSVEDGLFLEQYF. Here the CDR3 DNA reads TGCAGCGTTGAAGATGGGCTTTTTCTCGAGCAGTACTTC.

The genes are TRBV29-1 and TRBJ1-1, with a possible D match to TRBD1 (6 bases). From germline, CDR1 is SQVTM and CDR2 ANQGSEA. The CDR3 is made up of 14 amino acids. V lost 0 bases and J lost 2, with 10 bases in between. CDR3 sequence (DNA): TGCAGCGTTGAAGAAGGGGGGGTTAACACTGAAGCTTTCTTT. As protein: CSVEEGGVNTEAFF.

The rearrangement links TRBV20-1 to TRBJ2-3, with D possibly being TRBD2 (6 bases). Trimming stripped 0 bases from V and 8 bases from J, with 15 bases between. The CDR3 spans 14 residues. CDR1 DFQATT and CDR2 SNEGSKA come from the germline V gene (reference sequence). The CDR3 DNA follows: TGCAGTGCTAGAGACGGGAGACTCCCCGGTACGCAGTATTTT. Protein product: CSARDGRLPGTQYF.

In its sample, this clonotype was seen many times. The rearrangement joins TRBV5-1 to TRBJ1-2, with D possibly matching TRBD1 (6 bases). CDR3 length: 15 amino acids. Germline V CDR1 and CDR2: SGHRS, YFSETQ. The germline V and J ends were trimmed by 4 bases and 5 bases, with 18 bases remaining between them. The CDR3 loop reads CASSGGGKGTYGYTF. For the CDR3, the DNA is TGCGCCAGCAGCGGGGGCGGCAAGGGAACGTATGGCTACACCTTC.

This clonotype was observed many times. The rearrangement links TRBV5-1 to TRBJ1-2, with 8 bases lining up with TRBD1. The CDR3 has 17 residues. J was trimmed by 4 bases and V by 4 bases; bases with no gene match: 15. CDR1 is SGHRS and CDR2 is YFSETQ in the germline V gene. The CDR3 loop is CASSVVNRQGAGYGYTF. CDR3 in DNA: TGCGCCAGCAGCGTGGTTAACCGGCAGGGGGCTGGCTATGGCTACACCTTC. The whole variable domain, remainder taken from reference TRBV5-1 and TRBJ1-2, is KAGVTQTPRYLIKTRGQQVTLSCSPISGHRSVSWYQQTPGQGLQFLFEYFSETQRNKGNFPGRFSGRQFSNSRSEMNVSTLELGDSALYLCASSVVNRQGAGYGYTFGSGTRLTVV.

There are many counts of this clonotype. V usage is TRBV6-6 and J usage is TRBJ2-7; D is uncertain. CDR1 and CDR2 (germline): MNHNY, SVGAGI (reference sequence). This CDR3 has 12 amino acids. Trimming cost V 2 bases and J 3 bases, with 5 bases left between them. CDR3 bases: TGTGCCAGCAGTTACAGTCACTACGAGCAGTACTTC. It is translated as CASSYSHYEQYF.

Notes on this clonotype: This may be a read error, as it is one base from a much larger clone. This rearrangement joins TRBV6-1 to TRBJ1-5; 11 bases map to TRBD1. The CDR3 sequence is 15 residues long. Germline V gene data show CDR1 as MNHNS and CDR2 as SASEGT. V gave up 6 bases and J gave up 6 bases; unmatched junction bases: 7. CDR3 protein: CASSPGQGDTQPQHF. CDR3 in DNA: TGTGCCAGCAGCCCGGGACAGGGGGACACTCAGCCCCAGCATTTT.

The chain's CDR3 is CAMTDGWKNTDTQYF. CDR3 DNA sequence: TGTGCCATGACCGACGGGTGGAAAAACACAGATACGCAGTATTTT. This chain uses TRBV10-3 with TRBJ2-3; no clear D gene. CDR3 length: 15 amino acids. The V gene's germline CDR1 is ENHRY and CDR2 SYGVKD. Trimming took 9 bases from V and 2 from J, leaving 18 bases between them.